This T cell receptor (beta chain) stems from a study of T cells in localized non-small cell lung cancer. Using immunoSEQ multiplex PCR, the repertoire was profiled, and TCRdb retains in-frame clones only, with some absent. The table includes roughly 3,300 clones, less than 30% detected once. Relative to its sample, this clone is medium-sized. Its antigen remains unidentified. Trimming took off 0 bases at V and 0 bases at J, with 13 bases between the two ends. CDR3 length: 16 amino acids. The germline CDR1 and CDR2 sequences are SGDLS and YYNGEE. Study results and caveats: Sequencing, confined to only one tumor region, leaves heterogeneity possible. Uninvolved adjacent lung showed the highest T cell clonality, exceeding tumor.

Source: lung tumor tissue, taken before any cancer treatment. The receptor was derived from a man aged 35 to 70 with stage I lung adenocarcinoma. The J gene is TRBJ2-7, the V gene TRBV9; possible D gene TRBD2, 6 bases. DNA for the CDR3: TGTGCCAGCAGCGTAGGACCGGGACTGAACTCCTACGAGCAGTACTTC. It is translated as CASSVGPGLNSYEQYF.